The sequence of this TCR beta chain was determined in a study of blood T cell repertoires in COVID-19. In the study overall: Both acute and convalescent COVID-19 samples were obtained from the United States, Italy and Spain. Sources were T cells, B-cell-depleted T cells, or PBMCs; the material itself was cDNA or gDNA.

Original handling: Amplified reference gene primers provided the basis for estimating nucleated cell counts. Using immunoSEQ multiplex PCR, the repertoire was profiled, and TCRdb retains in-frame clones only, with some absent. The D gene and trimming were derived from the DNA, and the V and J assignments and clone size from that table. Among a few hundred thousand clones listed, approximately 85% were seen once. There are 20 residues in the CDR3. The chain links TRBV21-1 to TRBJ2-2; the table's D call TRBD2 went unverified against the DNA. TRBV21-1 constitutes a pseudogene. Sequencing was carried out using peripheral blood. The TCR was taken from a man over 45 with active or convalescent COVID-19. CDR3 coding DNA: TGTGCCAGCAGCAAAGCTTACACGGGACTAGCGGGATTTTATCCCGGGGAGCTGTTTTTT. It encodes CASSKAYTGLAGFYPGELFF.